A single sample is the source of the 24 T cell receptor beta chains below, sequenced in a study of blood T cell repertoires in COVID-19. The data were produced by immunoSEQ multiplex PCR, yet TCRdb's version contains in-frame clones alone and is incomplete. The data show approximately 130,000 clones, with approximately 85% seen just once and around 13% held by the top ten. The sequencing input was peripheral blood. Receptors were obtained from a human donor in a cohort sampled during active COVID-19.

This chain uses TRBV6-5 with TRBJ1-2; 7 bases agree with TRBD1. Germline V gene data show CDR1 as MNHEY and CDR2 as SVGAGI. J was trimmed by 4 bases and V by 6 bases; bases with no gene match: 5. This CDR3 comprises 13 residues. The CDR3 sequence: CASRQGQLYGYTF. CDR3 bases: TGTGCCAGCAGACAGGGACAGCTCTATGGCTACACCTTC.

The CDR3 is CASSLGGGLWGQKDAYF. CDR3 bases: TGTGCCAGCAGCTTAGGTGGTGGCCTATGGGGACAAAAGGATGCGTACTTC. J is TRBJ2-7 and V is TRBV11-2, with a tentative D call TRBD1 (6 bases). This CDR3 contains 17 residues. V lost 1 base, J lost 12 bases, and 28 bases lay in between. Germline CDR1 is SGHAT and CDR2 is FQNNGV.

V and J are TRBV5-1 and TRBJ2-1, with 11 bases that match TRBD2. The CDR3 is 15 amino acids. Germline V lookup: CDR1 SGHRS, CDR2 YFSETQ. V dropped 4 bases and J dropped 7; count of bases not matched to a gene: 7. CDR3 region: CASSRSGGAGNEQFF. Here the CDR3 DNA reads TGCGCCAGCAGCCGTAGCGGGGGGGCCGGGAATGAGCAGTTCTTC.

CDR3 nucleotides: TGTGCCAGCAGCGAGGGACAGGCGCAAAACATTCAGTACTTC. Translating it yields CASSEGQAQNIQYF. The rearrangement joins TRBV7-6 to TRBJ2-4, with TRBD1 matching 8 bases. Germline V gene sequence: CDR1 SGHVS, CDR2 FNYEAQ. V shed 5 bases, J shed 5 bases, and the junction held 5 bases outside the gene matches. CDR3 length equals 14 residues.

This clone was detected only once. The CDR3 DNA is TGTGCCAGCAGCCAGGACAGGGTGGGTGAGCAGTACTTC. Amino acids: CASSQDRVGEQYF. The chain employs TRBV7-8 and TRBJ2-7; 8 positions match TRBD1. The trim removed 5 bases at V and 7 bases at J, leaving 7 bases unmatched. The germline CDR1 and CDR2 sequences are SGHVS and FQNEAQ. The CDR3 runs to 13 residues.

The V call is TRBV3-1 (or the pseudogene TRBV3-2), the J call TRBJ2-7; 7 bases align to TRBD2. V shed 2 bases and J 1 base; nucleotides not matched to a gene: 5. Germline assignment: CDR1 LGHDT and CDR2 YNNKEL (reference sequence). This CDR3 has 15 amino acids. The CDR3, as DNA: TGTGCCAGCAGCCAATCCGGGACTATTTCCTACGAGCAGTACTTC. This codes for CASSQSGTISYEQYF.

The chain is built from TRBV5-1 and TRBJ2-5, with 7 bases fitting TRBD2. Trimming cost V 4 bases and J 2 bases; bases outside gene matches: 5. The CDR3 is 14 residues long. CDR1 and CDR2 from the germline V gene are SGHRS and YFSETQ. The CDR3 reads CASSLVGGQETQYF. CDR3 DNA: TGCGCCAGCAGCCTGGTGGGGGGGCAAGAGACCCAGTACTTC.

This CDR3 reads CASSQALTSGGASETQYF. CDR3 DNA: TGTGCCAGCAGCCAAGCCTTGACTAGCGGGGGGGCCTCAGAGACCCAGTACTTC. The chain is built from TRBV3-1 (or the pseudogene TRBV3-2) and TRBJ2-5, with TRBD2 identical over 14 bases. Germline CDR1 is LGHDT and CDR2 is YNNKEL (reference sequence). The CDR3 extends over 18 amino acids. The ends lost 1 base at V and 4 bases at J; junction bases unmatched: 8.

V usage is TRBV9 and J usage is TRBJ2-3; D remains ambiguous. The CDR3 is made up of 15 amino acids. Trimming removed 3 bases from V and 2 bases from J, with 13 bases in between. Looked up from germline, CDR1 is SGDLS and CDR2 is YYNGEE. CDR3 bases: TGTGCCAGCAGCGGGTCGAGTACGAACACAGATACGCAGTATTTT. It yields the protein CASSGSSTNTDTQYF.

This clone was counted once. The CDR3 region has the DNA TGTGCCAGCAATGGATTCGGGCAGGGTGGTGAAAAACTGTTTTTT. As protein: CASNGFGQGGEKLFF. The chain combines TRBV2 with TRBJ1-4; maybe TRBD1 (5 bases). Germline V CDR1 and CDR2: SNHLY, FYNNEI. This CDR3 region has 15 residues. V lost 7 bases and J 7 bases, leaving 19 bases between the germline ends.

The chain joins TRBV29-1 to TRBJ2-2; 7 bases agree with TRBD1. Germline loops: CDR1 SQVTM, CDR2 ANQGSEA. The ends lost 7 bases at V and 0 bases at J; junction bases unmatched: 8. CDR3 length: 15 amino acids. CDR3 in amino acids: CSATAGTANTGELFF. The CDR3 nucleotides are TGCAGCGCTACTGCCGGGACAGCGAACACCGGGGAGCTGTTTTTT.

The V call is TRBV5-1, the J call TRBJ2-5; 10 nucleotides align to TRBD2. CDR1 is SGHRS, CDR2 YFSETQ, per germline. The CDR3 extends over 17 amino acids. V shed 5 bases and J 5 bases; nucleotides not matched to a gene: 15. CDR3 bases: TGCGCCAGCAGTACCGGACTAGCGGACCCCAGAGGGGAGACCCAGTACTTC. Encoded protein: CASSTGLADPRGETQYF.

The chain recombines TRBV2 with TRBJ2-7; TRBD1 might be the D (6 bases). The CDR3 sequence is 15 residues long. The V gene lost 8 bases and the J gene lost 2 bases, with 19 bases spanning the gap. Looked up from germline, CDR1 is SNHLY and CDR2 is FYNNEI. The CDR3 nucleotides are TGTGCCAGCCACCGGGACACCAATCCAACCTACGAGCAGTACTTC. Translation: CASHRDTNPTYEQYF.

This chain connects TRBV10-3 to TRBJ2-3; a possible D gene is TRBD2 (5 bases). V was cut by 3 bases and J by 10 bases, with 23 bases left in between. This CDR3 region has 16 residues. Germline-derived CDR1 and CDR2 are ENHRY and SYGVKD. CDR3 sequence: CAISDGVATHPRAQYF. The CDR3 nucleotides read TGTGCCATCAGTGACGGGGTAGCGACCCACCCGAGGGCGCAGTATTTT.

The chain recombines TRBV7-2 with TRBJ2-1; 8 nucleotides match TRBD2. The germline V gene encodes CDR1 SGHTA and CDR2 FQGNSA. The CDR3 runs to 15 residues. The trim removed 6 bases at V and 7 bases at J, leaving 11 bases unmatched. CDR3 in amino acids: CASRAYGGVINEQFF. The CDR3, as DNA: TGTGCCAGCAGGGCTTACGGGGGGGTAATAAATGAGCAGTTCTTC.

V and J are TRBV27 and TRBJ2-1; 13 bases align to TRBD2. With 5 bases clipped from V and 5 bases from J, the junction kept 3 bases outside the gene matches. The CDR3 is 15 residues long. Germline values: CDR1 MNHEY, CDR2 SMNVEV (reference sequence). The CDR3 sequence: CASSLTSGGNNEQFF. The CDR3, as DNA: TGTGCCAGCAGTCTGACTAGCGGGGGGAACAATGAGCAGTTCTTC.

The chain's CDR3 is CASSDSDRAGYTF. For the CDR3, the DNA is TGCGCCAGCAGTGACTCGGACAGGGCTGGCTACACCTTC. The chain uses TRBV10-2 and TRBJ1-2; 8 nucleotides agree with TRBD1. Trimming removed 3 bases from V and 7 bases from J; junction bases left unmatched: 4. Per the germline V gene, CDR1 is WSHSY and CDR2 is SAAADI. The CDR3 sequence is 13 residues long.

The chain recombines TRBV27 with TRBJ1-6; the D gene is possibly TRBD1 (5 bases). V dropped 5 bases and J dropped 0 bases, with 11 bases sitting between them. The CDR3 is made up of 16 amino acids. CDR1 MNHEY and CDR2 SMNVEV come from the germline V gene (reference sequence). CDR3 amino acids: CASSLGGSSYNSPLHF. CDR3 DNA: TGTGCCAGCAGTCTTGGGGGGAGCTCCTATAATTCACCCCTCCACTTT.

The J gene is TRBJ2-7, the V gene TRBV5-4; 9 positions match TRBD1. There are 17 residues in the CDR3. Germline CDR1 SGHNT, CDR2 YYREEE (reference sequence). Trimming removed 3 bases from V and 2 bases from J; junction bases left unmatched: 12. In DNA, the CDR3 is TGTGCCAGCAGCTCCAGCGGGGACAGGGCAATCCCCTACGAGCAGTACTTC. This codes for CASSSSGDRAIPYEQYF.

Written as DNA, the CDR3 is TGCGCCAGCAGCCAACCGGGCAAGGACAGGGGGTACAATGAGCAGTTCTTC. This sequence encodes CASSQPGKDRGYNEQFF. V gene TRBV4-1 combines with J gene TRBJ2-1; 10 bases map to TRBD1. This CDR3 is built from 17 residues. V was pared by 2 bases and J by 4 bases, with 8 bases of the junction left unmatched. The germline gives CDR1 MGHRA, CDR2 YSYEKL.

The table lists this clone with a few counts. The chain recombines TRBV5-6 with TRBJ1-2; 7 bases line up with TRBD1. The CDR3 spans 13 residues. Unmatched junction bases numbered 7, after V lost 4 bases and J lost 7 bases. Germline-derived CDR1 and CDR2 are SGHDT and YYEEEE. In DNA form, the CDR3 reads TGTGCCAGCAGCCAGGGACAGAATACTGGCTACACCTTC. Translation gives CASSQGQNTGYTF. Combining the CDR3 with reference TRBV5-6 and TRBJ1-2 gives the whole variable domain DAGVTQSPTHLIKTRGQQVTLRCSPKSGHDTVSWYQQALGQGPQFIFQYYEEEERQRGNFPDRFSGHQFPNYSSELNVNALLLGDSALYLCASSQGQNTGYTFGSGTRLTVV.

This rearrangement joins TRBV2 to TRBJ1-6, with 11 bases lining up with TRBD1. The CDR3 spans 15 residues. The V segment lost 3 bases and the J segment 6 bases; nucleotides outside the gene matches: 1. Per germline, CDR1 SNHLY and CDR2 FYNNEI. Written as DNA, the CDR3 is TGTGCCAGCAGTGAGGACAGGGGGCTTAATTCACCCCTCCACTTT. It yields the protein CASSEDRGLNSPLHF.

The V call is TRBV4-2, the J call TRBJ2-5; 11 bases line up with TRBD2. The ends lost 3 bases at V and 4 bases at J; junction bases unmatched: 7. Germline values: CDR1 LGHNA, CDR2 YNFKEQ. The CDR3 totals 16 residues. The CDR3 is CASSHDTSGGGETQYF. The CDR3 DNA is TGTGCCAGCAGCCACGATACTAGCGGGGGTGGAGAGACCCAGTACTTC.

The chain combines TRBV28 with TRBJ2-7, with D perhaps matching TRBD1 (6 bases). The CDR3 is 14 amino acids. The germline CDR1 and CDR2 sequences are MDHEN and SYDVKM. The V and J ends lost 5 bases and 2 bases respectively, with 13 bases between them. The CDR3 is CASSPRGQPYEQYF. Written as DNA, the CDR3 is TGTGCCAGCAGTCCTAGAGGACAGCCCTACGAGCAGTACTTC. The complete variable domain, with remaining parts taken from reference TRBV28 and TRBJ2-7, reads DVKVTQSSRYLVKRTGEKVFLECVQDMDHENMFWYRQDPGLGLRLIYFSYDVKMKEKGDIPEGYSVSREKKERFSLILESASTNQTSMYLCASSPRGQPYEQYFGPGTRLTVT.